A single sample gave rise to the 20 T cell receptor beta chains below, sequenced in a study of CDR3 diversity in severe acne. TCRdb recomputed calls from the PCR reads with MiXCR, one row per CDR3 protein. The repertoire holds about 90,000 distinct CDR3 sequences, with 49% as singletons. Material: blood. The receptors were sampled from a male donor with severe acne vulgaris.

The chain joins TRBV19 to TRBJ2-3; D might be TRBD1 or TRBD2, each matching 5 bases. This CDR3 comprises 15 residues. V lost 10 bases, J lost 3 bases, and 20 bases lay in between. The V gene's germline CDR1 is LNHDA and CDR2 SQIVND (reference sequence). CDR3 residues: CATGSGPPLTDTQYF. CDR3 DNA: TGTGCCACGGGATCGGGACCGCCGTTAACAGATACGCAGTATTTT.

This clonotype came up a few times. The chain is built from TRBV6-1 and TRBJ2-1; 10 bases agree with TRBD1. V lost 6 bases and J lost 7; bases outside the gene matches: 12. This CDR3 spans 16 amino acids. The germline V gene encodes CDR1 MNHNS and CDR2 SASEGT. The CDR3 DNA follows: TGTGCCAGCAGGACCGGCCCGGGACAGGGGAAGAATGAGCAGTTCTTC. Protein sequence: CASRTGPGQGKNEQFF.

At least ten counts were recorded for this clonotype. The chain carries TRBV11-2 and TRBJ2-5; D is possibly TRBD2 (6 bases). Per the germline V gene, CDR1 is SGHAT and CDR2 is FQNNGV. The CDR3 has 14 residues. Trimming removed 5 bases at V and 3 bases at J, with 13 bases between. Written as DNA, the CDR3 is TGTGCCAGCAGCCAAACAGGCGGGAAAGAGACCCAGTACTTC. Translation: CASSQTGGKETQYF.

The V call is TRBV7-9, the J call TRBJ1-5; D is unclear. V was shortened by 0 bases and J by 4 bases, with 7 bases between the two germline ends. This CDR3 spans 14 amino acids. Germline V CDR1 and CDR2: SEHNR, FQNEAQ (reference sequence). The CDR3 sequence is CASSLAQANQPQHF. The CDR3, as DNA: TGTGCCAGCAGCTTAGCCCAGGCTAATCAGCCCCAGCATTTT.

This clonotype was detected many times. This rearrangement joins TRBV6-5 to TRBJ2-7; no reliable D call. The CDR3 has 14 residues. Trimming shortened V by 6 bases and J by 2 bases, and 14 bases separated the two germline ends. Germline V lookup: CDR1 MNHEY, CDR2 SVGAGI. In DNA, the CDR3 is TGTGCCAGCAGCTCTCTAGACCAAACCTACGAGCAGTACTTC. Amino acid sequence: CASSSLDQTYEQYF.

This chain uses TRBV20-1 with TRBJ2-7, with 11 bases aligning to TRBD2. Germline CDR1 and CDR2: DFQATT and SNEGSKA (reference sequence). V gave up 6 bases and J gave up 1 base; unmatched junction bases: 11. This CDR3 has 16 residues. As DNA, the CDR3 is TGCAGTGCCAGCAGTCGGCTAGCGGGAGGATCCTACGAGCAGTACTTC. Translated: CSASSRLAGGSYEQYF.

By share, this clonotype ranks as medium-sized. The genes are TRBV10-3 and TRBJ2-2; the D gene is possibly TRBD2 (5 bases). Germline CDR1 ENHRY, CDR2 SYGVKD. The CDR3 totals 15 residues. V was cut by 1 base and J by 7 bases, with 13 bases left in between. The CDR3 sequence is CAISEYGKPNGELFF. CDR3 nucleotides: TGTGCCATCAGTGAGTACGGGAAACCGAACGGGGAGCTGTTTTTT.

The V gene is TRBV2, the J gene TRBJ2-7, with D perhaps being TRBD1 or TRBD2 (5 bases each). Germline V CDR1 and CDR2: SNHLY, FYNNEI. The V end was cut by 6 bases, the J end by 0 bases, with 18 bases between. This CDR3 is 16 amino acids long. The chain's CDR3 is CASRDPLVGGSYEQYF. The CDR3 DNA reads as TGTGCCAGCAGGGACCCCTTAGTTGGGGGCTCCTACGAGCAGTACTTC.

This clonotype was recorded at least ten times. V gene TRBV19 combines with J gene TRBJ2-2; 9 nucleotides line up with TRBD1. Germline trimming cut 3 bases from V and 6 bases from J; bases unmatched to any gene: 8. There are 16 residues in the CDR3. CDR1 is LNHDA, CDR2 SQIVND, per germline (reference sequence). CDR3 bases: TGTGCCAGTAGTATCGAGGGACAGGGTGGTTCCGGGGAGCTGTTTTTT. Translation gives CASSIEGQGGSGELFF.

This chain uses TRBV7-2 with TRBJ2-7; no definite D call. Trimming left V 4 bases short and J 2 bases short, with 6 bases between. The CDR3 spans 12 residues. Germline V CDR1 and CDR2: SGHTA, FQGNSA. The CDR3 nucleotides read TGTGCCAGCAGCTCGACCCCCTACGAGCAGTACTTC. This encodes CASSSTPYEQYF.

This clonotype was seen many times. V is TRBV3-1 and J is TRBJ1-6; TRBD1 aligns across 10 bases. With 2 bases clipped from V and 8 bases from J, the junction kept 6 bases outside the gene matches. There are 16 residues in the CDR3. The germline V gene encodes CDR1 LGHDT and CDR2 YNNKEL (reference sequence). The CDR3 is CASSQLTTGGDSPLHF. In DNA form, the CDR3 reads TGTGCCAGCAGCCAATTGACGACAGGGGGCGATTCACCCCTCCACTTT.

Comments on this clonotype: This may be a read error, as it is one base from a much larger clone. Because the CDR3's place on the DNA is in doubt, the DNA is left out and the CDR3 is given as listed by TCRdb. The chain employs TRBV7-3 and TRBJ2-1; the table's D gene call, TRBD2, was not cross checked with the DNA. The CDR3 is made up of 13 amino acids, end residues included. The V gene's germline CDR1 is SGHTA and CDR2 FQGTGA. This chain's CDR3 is CASSWASGIEQSF.

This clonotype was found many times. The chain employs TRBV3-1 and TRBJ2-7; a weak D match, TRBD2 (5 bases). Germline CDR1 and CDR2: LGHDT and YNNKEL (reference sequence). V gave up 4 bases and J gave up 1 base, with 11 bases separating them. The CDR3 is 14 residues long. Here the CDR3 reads CASSPITGSYEQYF. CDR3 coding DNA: TGTGCCAGCAGCCCAATTACGGGGTCCTACGAGCAGTACTTC.

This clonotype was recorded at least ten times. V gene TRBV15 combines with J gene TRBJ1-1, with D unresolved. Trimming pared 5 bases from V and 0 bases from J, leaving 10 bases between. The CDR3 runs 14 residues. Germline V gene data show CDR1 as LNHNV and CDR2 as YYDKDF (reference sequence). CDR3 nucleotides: TGTGCCACCAGCCCCCGGGAGGTGAACACTGAAGCTTTCTTT. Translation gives CATSPREVNTEAFF.

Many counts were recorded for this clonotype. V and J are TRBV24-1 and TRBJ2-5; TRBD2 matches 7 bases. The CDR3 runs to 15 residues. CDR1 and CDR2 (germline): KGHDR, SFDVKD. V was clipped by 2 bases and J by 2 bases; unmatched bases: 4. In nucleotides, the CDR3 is TGTGCCACCAGTGATTCAAGCGGGATTCAAGAGACCCAGTACTTC. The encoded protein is CATSDSSGIQETQYF.

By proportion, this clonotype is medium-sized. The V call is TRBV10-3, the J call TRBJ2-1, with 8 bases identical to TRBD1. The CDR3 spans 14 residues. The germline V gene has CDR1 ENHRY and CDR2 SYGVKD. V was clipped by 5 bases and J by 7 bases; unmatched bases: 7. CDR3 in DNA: TGTGCCATCAGTACCGACAGGGGATATAATGAGCAGTTCTTC. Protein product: CAISTDRGYNEQFF.

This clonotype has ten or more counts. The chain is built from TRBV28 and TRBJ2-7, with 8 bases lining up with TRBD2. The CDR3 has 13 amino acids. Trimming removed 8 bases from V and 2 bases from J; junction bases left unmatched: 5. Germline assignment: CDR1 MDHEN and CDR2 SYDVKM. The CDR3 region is CASLDGGAYEQYF. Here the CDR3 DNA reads TGTGCCAGCCTAGACGGGGGGGCCTACGAGCAGTACTTC.

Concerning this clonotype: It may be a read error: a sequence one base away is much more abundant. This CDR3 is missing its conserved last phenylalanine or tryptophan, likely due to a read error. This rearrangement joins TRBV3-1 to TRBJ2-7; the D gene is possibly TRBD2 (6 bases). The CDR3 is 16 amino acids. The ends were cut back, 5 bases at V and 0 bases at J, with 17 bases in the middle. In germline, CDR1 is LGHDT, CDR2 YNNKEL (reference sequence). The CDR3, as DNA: TGTGCCAGCAGCTCCCGGACGGACTATAGCTCCTACGAGCAGTACCTC. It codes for CASSSRTDYSSYEQYL.

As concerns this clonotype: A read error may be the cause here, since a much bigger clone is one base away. CDR3 in DNA: TGTGCCAGCAGTGTACCGGGACTGGGGGCCGCCGAGCAGTACGTC. Residues: CASSVPGLGAAEQYV. The rearrangement links TRBV5-4 to TRBJ2-7; D may match TRBD1 or TRBD2 (6 bases each). The V end lost 5 bases, the J end lost 6 bases, and 21 bases lay between the germline ends. Looked up from germline, CDR1 is SGHNT and CDR2 is YYREEE (reference sequence). The CDR3 sequence is 15 residues long.

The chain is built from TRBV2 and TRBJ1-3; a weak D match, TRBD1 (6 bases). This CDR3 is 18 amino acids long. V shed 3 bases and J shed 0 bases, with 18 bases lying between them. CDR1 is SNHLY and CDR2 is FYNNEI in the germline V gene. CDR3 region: CASSDWTAPLLSGNTIYF. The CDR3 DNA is TGTGCCAGCAGTGATTGGACAGCCCCCCTTCTCTCTGGAAACACCATATATTTT.